These 12 T cell receptor beta chains came from one sample sequenced in a study of OX40 agonist ivuxolimab in advanced cancers. TCRdb keeps only in-frame clones here, not all; method: immunoSEQ multiplex PCR. Of approximately 76,000 clones in the sample, 70% to 90% were seen once. The sequences come from CD4+ or CD8+ T cells sorted from blood, collected in a trial of the OX40 agonist ivuxolimab. The receptors derive from an adult with an advanced solid tumor such as melanoma, head and neck, liver or kidney cancer.

This clone was observed a handful of times. The J gene is TRBJ2-7, the V gene TRBV7-2; D is tentatively TRBD1 or TRBD2 (5 bases each). The CDR3 is 13 amino acids. The V gene's germline CDR1 is SGHTA and CDR2 FQGNSA. Trimming pared 3 bases from V and 5 bases from J, leaving 11 bases between. Here the CDR3 DNA reads TGTGCCAGCAGCTTCCTTGAGGGGAACGAGCAGTACTTC. This codes for CASSFLEGNEQYF.

V is TRBV7-2 and J is TRBJ1-2, with 11 bases fitting TRBD1. CDR3 length equals 14 residues. V dropped 5 bases and J dropped 8; count of bases not matched to a gene: 7. Germline V gene lookup returns CDR1 SGHTA and CDR2 FQGNSA. The CDR3 loop reads CASSRTGGLGGYTF. For the CDR3, the DNA is TGTGCCAGCAGCAGGACAGGGGGCCTAGGGGGCTACACCTTC.

This clone was counted once. The chain has TRBV5-6 and TRBJ1-1; 7 bases are a match to TRBD1. The ends lost 4 bases at V and 7 bases at J; junction bases unmatched: 4. CDR1 and CDR2 from the germline V gene are SGHDT and YYEEEE. CDR3 length: 12 amino acids. DNA for the CDR3: TGTGCCAGCAGCCTGGGACAGTTTGAAGCTTTCTTT. Translated, it gives CASSLGQFEAFF. Looking up the rest from reference TRBV5-6 and TRBJ1-1 gives the full variable domain: DAGVTQSPTHLIKTRGQQVTLRCSPKSGHDTVSWYQQALGQGPQFIFQYYEEEERQRGNFPDRFSGHQFPNYSSELNVNALLLGDSALYLCASSLGQFEAFFGQGTRLTVV.

Concerning this clone itself: Since the CDR3 does not end with the conserved phenylalanine or tryptophan, this likely comes from a read error. Because the CDR3's place on the DNA is in doubt, the DNA is left out and the CDR3 is given as listed by TCRdb. V is TRBV6-1 and J is TRBJ1-2; the tabulated D call, TRBD1, remains unverified against the DNA. Germline CDR1 is MNHNS and CDR2 is SASEGT. The CDR3 spans 13 amino acids, including both terminal residues. The CDR3 is CASSEGWGQMGPG.

This clone came up once. This chain joins TRBV10-3 and TRBJ1-2; 7 bases agree with TRBD1. The CDR3 consists of 13 residues. V was clipped by 6 bases and J by 4 bases; unmatched bases: 5. Germline lookup yields CDR1 ENHRY and CDR2 SYGVKD. The CDR3 coding sequence is TGTGCCATCAGAGCCGGACAGGTCTATGGCTACACCTTC. Translated: CAIRAGQVYGYTF.

The chain links TRBV7-9 to TRBJ1-4, with a weak D call TRBD1 (6 bases). The V gene's germline CDR1 is SEHNR and CDR2 FQNEAQ (reference sequence). This CDR3 is 14 amino acids long. The germline V and J ends were trimmed by 5 bases and 8 bases, with 15 bases remaining between them. CDR3 coding DNA: TGTGCCAGCAGCGTGGGGGCAGGGGTGGAAAAACTGTTTTTT. This translates into CASSVGAGVEKLFF.

This rearrangement joins TRBV7-2 to TRBJ1-1; 8 bases match TRBD1. Germline CDR1 is SGHTA and CDR2 is FQGNSA. The CDR3 spans 13 residues. V dropped 5 bases and J dropped 4; count of bases not matched to a gene: 3. The chain's CDR3 is CASSLTGGTEAFF. CDR3 DNA sequence: TGTGCCAGCAGCCTCACAGGGGGCACTGAAGCTTTCTTT.

CDR3 amino acids: CASSPGPGLTYNEQFF. The CDR3, as DNA: TGTGCCAGCAGCCCCGGTCCCGGGTTAACCTACAATGAGCAGTTCTTC. The chain uses TRBV9 and TRBJ2-1; D call uncertain. Trimming took off 4 bases at V and 2 bases at J, with 16 bases between the two ends. This CDR3 has 16 amino acids. Germline V CDR1 and CDR2: SGDLS, YYNGEE. Full variable domain (missing parts from reference TRBV9 and TRBJ2-1): DSGVTQTPKHLITATGQRVTLRCSPRSGDLSVYWYQQSLDQGLQFLIQYYNGEERAKGNILERFSAQQFPDLHSELNLSSLELGDSALYFCASSPGPGLTYNEQFFGPGTRLTVL.

The chain combines TRBV6-5 with TRBJ1-2; TRBD1 matches at 7 bases. Trimming cost V 2 bases and J 8 bases; bases outside gene matches: 5. CDR1 is MNHEY and CDR2 is SVGAGI in the germline V gene. This CDR3 has 13 residues. For the CDR3, the DNA is TGTGCCAGCAGTTACACCGACAGGGCCGGCTACACCTTC. Translating gives CASSYTDRAGYTF.

The J gene is TRBJ2-5, the V gene TRBV12-5; possible D gene TRBD1, 6 bases. CDR3 length: 14 amino acids. Trimming took 6 bases from V and 1 from J, leaving 12 bases between them. Germline V gene data show CDR1 as LGHNT and CDR2 as FRNRAP. The CDR3 bases are TGTGCTAGTGGGGACAGCCCAACCCAAGAGACCCAGTACTTC. It yields the protein CASGDSPTQETQYF.

V usage is TRBV18 and J usage is TRBJ2-1, with D maybe TRBD1 (7 bases). Trimming cost V 0 bases and J 5 bases, with 11 bases left between them. The germline gives CDR1 KGHSH, CDR2 LQKENI. The length of the CDR3 is 15 residues. Written as DNA, the CDR3 is TGTGCCAGCTCACCACCGGGGGGACAGCACAATGAGCAGTTCTTC. Its protein is CASSPPGGQHNEQFF.

This clone has more than one count but fewer than ten. This sequence joins TRBV7-9 and TRBJ2-1; the D is unclear. CDR3 length: 13 residues. V was trimmed by 5 bases and J by 10 bases, leaving 15 bases between them. CDR1 is SEHNR and CDR2 is FQNEAQ in the germline V gene (reference sequence). DNA of the CDR3: TGTGCCAGCAGCCCCACGGGTATCAGGGAGCAGTTCTTC. This gives the protein CASSPTGIREQFF. The variable domain in full, with the rest retrieved from reference TRBV7-9 and TRBJ2-1, is DTGVSQNPRHKITKRGQNVTFRCDPISEHNRLYWYRQTLGQGPEFLTYFQNEAQLEKSRLLSDRFSAERPKGSFSTLEIQRTEQGDSAMYLCASSPTGIREQFFGPGTRLTVL.